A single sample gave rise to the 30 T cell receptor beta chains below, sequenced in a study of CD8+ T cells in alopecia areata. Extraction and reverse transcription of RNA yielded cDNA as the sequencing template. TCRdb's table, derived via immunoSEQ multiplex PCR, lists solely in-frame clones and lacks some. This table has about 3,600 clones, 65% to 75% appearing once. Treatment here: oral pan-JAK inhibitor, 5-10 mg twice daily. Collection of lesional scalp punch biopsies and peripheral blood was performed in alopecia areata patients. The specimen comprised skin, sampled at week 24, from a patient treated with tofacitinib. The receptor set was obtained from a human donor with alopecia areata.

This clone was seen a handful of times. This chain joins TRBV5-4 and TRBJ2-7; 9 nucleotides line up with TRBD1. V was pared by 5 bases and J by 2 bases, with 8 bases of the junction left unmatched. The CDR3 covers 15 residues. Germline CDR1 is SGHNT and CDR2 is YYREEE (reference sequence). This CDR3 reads CASRVDRGGTYEQYF. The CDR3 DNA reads TGTGCCAGCAGGGTGGACAGGGGAGGAACCTACGAGCAGTACTTC.

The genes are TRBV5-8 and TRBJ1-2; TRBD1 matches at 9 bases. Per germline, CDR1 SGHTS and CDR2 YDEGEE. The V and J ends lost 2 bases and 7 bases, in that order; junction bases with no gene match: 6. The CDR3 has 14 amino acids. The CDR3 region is CASSFWDRDFGYTF. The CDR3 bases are TGTGCCAGCAGCTTCTGGGACAGGGATTTTGGCTACACCTTC.

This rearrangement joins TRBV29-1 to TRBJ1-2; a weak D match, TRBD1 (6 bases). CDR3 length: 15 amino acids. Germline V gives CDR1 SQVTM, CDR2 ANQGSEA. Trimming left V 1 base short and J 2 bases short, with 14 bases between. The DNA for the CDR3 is TGCAGCGTTGAAGGGGGGGCCTATGGAAACTATGGCTACACCTTC. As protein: CSVEGGAYGNYGYTF.

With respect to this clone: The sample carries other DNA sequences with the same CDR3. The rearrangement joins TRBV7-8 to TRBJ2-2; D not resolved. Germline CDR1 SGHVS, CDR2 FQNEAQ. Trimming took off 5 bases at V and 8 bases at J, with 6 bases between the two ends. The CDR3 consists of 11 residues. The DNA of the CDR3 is TGTGCCAGCAGCATCTGGGGGGAGCTGTTTTTT. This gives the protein CASSIWGELFF.

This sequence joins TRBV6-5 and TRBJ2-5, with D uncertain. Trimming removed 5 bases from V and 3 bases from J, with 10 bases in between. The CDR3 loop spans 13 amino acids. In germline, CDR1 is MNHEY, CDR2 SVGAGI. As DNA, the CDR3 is TGTGCCAGCAGTGCCGACCTAAAAGAGACCCAGTACTTC. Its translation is CASSADLKETQYF.

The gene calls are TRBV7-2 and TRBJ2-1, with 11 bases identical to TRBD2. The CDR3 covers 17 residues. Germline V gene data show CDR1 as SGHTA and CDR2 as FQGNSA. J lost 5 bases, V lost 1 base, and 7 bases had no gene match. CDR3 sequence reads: CASSLGALAGGDNEQFF. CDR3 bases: TGTGCCAGCAGCTTAGGGGCGCTAGCGGGGGGTGACAATGAGCAGTTCTTC. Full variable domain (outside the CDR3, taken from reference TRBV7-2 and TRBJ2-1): GAGVSQSPSNKVTEKGKDVELRCDPISGHTALYWYRQSLGQGLEFLIYFQGNSAPDKSGLPSDRFSAERTGGSVSTLTIQRTQQEDSAVYLCASSLGALAGGDNEQFFGPGTRLTVL.

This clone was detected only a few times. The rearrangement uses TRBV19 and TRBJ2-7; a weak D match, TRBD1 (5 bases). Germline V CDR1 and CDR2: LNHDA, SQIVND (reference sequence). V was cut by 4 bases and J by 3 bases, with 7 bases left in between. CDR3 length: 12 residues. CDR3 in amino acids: CASSTGIYEQYF. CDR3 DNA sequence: TGTGCCAGTAGTACAGGGATCTACGAGCAGTACTTC.

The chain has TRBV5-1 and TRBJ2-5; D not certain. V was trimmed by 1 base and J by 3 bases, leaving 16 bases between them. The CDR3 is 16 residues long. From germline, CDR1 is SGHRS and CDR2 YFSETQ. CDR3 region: CASSLPFAKWEETQYF. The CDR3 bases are TGCGCCAGCAGCTTGCCGTTCGCTAAATGGGAAGAGACCCAGTACTTC.

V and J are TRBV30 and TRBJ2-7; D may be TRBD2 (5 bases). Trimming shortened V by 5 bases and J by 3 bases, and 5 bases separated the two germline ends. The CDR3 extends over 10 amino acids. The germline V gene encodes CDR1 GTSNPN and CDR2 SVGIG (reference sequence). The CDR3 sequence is CAWGLYEQYF. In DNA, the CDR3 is TGTGCCTGGGGACTCTACGAGCAGTACTTC.

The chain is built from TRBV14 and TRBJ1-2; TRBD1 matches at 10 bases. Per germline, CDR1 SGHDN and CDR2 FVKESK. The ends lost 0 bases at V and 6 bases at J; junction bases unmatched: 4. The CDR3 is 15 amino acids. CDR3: CASSQDLGQGNGYTF. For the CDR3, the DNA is TGTGCCAGCAGCCAAGACCTGGGACAGGGGAATGGCTACACCTTC. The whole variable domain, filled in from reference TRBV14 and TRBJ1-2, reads EAGVTQFPSHSVIEKGQTVTLRCDPISGHDNLYWYRRVMGKEIKFLLHFVKESKQDESGMPNNRFLAERTGGTYSTLKVQPAELEDSGVYFCASSQDLGQGNGYTFGSGTRLTVV.

Written as DNA, the CDR3 is TGTGCCAGCAGTGTTAGTGGGCAGGGTTCACCCCTCCACTTT. Translation: CASSVSGQGSPLHF. The genes are TRBV2 and TRBJ1-6; D possibly corresponds to TRBD1 (5 bases). The germline V gene encodes CDR1 SNHLY and CDR2 FYNNEI. Trimming left V 4 bases short and J 9 bases short, with 13 bases between. The CDR3 runs 14 residues.

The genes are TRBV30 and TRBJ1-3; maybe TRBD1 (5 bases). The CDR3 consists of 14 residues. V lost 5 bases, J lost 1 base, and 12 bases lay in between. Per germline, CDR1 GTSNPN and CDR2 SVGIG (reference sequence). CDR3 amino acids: CAWGTEGSGNTIYF. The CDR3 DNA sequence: TGTGCCTGGGGGACCGAGGGGTCTGGAAACACCATATATTTT.

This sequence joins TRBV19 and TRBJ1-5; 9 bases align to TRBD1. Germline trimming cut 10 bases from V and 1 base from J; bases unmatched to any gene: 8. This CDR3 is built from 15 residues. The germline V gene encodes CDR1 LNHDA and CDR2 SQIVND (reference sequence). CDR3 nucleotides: TGTGCCACCCACAGGGGGCTGGGGAGCAATCAGCCCCAGCATTTT. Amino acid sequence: CATHRGLGSNQPQHF.

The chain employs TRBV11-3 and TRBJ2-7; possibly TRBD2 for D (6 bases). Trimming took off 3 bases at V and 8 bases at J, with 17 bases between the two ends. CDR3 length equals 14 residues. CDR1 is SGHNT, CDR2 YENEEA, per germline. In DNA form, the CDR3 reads TGTGCCAGCAGCTTTCGCGGGGATACCCAACAGCAGTACTTC. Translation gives CASSFRGDTQQQYF.

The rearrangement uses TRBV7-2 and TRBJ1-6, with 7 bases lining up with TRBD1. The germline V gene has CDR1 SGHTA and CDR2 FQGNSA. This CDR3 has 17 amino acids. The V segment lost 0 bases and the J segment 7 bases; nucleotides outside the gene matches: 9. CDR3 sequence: CASSLAETDRANSPLHF. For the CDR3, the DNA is TGTGCCAGCAGCTTAGCAGAGACAGACAGGGCCAATTCACCCCTCCACTTT. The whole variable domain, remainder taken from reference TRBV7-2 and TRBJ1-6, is GAGVSQSPSNKVTEKGKDVELRCDPISGHTALYWYRQSLGQGLEFLIYFQGNSAPDKSGLPSDRFSAERTGGSVSTLTIQRTQQEDSAVYLCASSLAETDRANSPLHFGNGTRLTVT.

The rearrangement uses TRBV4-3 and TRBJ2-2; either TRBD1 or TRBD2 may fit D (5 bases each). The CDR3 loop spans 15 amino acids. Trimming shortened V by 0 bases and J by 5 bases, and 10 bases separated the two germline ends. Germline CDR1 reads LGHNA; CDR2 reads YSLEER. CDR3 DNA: TGCGCCAGCAGCCAAGAGGGACCCGGGACCGGGGAGCTGTTTTTT. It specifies CASSQEGPGTGELFF.

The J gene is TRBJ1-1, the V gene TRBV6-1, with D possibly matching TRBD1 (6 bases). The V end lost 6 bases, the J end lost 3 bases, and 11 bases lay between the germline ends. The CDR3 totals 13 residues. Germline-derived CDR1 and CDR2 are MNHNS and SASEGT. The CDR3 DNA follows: TGTGCCAGCAGGGAGGCAGGGGACACTGAAGCTTTCTTT. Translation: CASREAGDTEAFF.

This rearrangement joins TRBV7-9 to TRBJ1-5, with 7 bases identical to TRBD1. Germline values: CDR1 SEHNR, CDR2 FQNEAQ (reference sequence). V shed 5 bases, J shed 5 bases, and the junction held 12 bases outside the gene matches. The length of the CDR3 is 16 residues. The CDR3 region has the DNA TGTGCCAGCAGCCCAAGGACAGGCCGGGGCCATCAGCCCCAGCATTTT. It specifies CASSPRTGRGHQPQHF.

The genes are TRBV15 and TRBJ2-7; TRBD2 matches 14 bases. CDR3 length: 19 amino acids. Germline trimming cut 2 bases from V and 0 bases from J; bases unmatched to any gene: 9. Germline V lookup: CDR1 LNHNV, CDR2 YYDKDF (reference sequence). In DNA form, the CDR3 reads TGTGCCACCAGCAGACATGGACTAGCGGGGGGCCTCAGCTCCTACGAGCAGTACTTC. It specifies CATSRHGLAGGLSSYEQYF. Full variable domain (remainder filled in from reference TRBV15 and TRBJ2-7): DAMVIQNPRYQVTQFGKPVTLSCSQTLNHNVMYWYQQKSSQAPKLLFHYYDKDFNNEADTPDNFQSRRPNTSFCFLDIRSPGLGDTAMYLCATSRHGLAGGLSSYEQYFGPGTRLTVT.

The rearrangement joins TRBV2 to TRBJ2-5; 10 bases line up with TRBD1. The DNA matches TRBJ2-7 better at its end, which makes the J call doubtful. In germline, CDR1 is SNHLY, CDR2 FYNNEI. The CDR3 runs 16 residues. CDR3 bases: TGTGCCAGCAGTGCTCCTCGGGACAGGGGATTCTACGAGCAGTACTTC. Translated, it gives CASSAPRDRGFYEQYF.

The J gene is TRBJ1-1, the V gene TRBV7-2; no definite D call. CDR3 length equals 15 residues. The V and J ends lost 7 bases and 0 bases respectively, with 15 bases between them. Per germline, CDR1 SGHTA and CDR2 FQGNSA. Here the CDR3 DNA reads TGTGCCAGCAAGGTCAGCAAGGTAATGAACACTGAAGCTTTCTTT. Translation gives CASKVSKVMNTEAFF.

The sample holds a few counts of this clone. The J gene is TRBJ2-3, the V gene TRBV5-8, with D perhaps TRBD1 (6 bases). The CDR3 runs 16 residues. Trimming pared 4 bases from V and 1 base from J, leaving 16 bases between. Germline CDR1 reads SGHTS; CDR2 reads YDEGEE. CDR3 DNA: TGTGCCAGCAGCCCCTGGCAGGGGTCGGGCACAGATACGCAGTATTTT. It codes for CASSPWQGSGTDTQYF.

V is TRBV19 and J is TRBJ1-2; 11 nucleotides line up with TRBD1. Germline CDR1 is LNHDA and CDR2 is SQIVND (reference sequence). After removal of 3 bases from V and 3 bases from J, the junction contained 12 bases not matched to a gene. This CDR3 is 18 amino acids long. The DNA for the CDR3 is TGTGCCAGTAGTATCCCTCGGGACAGGGGGAGTAGAGACTATGGCTACACCTTC. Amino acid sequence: CASSIPRDRGSRDYGYTF.

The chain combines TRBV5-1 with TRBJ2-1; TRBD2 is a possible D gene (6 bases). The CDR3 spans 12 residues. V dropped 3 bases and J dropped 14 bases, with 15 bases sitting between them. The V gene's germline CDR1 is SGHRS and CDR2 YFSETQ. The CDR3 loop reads CASSWEAGNKFF. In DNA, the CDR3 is TGCGCCAGCAGCTGGGAGGCAGGGAACAAGTTCTTC.

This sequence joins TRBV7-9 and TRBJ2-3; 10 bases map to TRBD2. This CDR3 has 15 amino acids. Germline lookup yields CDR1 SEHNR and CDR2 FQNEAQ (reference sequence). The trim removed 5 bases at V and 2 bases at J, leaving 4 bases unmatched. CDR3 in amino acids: CASSPGLADTDTQYF. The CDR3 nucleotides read TGTGCCAGCAGCCCCGGACTAGCGGACACAGATACGCAGTATTTT.

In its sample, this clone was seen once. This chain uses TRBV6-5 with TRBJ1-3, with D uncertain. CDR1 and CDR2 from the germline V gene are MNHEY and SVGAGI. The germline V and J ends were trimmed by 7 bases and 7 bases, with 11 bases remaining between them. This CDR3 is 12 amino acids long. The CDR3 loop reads CASISDRNTIYF. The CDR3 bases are TGTGCCAGCATCTCCGATAGGAACACCATATATTTT.

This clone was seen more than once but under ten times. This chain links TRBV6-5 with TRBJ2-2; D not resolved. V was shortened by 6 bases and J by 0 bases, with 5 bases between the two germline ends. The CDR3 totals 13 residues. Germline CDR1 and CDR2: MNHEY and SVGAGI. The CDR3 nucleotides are TGTGCCAGCAGGGTAACGAACACCGGGGAGCTGTTTTTT. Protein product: CASRVTNTGELFF.

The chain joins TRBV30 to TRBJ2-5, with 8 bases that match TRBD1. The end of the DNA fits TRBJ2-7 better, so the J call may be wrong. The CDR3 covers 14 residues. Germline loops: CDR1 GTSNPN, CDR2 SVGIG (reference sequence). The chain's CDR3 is CAGRRTGNSYEQYF. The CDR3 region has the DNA TGTGCCGGAAGGCGGACAGGGAACTCCTACGAGCAGTACTTC.

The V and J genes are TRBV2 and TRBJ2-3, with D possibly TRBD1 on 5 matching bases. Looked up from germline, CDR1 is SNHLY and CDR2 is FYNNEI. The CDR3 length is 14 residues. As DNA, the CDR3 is TGTGCGTCTTGCGCAGGGTCCAGCACAGATACGCAGTATTTT. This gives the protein CASCAGSSTDTQYF. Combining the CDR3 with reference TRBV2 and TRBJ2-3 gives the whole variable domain EPEVTQTPSHQVTQMGQEVILRCVPISNHLYFYWYRQILGQKVEFLVSFYNNEISEKSEIFDDQFSVERPDGSNFTLKIRSTKLEDSAMYFCASCAGSSTDTQYFGPGTRLTVL.

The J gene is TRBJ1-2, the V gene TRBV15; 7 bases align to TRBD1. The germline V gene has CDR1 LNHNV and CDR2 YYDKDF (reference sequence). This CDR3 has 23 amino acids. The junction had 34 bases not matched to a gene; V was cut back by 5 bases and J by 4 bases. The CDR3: CATSGSPRLTGMAHHILFYGYTF. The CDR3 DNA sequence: TGTGCCACCAGCGGGTCTCCTCGCTTGACAGGGATGGCCCACCATATCCTCTTCTATGGCTACACCTTC. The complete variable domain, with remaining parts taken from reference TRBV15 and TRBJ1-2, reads DAMVIQNPRYQVTQFGKPVTLSCSQTLNHNVMYWYQQKSSQAPKLLFHYYDKDFNNEADTPDNFQSRRPNTSFCFLDIRSPGLGDTAMYLCATSGSPRLTGMAHHILFYGYTFGSGTRLTVV.